These T cell receptor beta chains were read from a single sample in a study of identical twins. TCRdb reprocessed the 5' RACE reads with MiXCR, giving one entry per CDR3 protein. Here the sample spans hundreds of thousands of distinct CDR3 sequences, 9% to 15% being singletons. This sample was shared with a second study, whose subject was yellow fever vaccine responses in identical twins.

Sequencing was done on a sample of PBMCs. The receptors stem from a woman younger than 30 in good health. CDR3s include the opening cysteine and the closing phenylalanine or tryptophan. D genes are given only for firm matches. A row's size may be missing; if present it is once, few, many or a size class.

J,size,V,D,DNA,CDR3
TRBJ2-2,many,TRBV7-3,TRBD1,TGTGCCAGCAGGGGACAGAGAAACACCGGGGAGCTGTTTTTT,CASRGQRNTGELFF
TRBJ2-5,.,TRBV10-3,.,TGTGCCATCAGGACAGAAGAGACCCAGTACTTC,CAIRTEETQYF
TRBJ2-7,.,TRBV10-3,TRBD2,TGTGCCATCAGTTCCGCCGGGACTAGCGGGAGCTACGAGCAGTACTTC,CAISSAGTSGSYEQYF
TRBJ2-3,.,TRBV11-3,.,TGTGCCAGCAGCACCTCGGCCAAGGCCGATACGCAGTATTTT,CASSTSAKADTQYF
TRBJ2-3,many,TRBV5-1,.,TGCACCAGCAGCTTGGTTGCGAGGGCCGATACGCAGTATTTT,CTSSLVARADTQYF
TRBJ2-6,few,TRBV20-1,.,TGCAGTGCTTGGTTTTCTGGGGCCAACGTCCTGACTTTC,CSAWFSGANVLTF
TRBJ2-2,many,TRBV6-2/TRBV6-3,TRBD2,TGTGCCAGCAAGGCTAGCGGGGGCCTTCGGGGGGAGCTGTTTTTT,CASKASGGLRGELFF
TRBJ1-2,many,TRBV20-1,.,TGCAGTGCCCCGGCCCTGAATGGCTACACCTTC,CSAPALNGYTF
TRBJ2-7,few,TRBV20-1,TRBD2,TGCAGTGCTAGAGATCGGGTAGCGGGTTACGAGCAGTACTTC,CSARDRVAGYEQYF
TRBJ1-1,many,TRBV12-3/TRBV12-4,.,TGTGCCAGCAGGTGGAGGGAGAAGAACACTGAAGCTTTCTTT,CASRWREKNTEAFF
TRBJ2-4,many,TRBV12-3/TRBV12-4,.,TGTGCCAGCAGTTTAGAGGCACAGGAAGCCAAAAACATTCAGTACTTC,CASSLEAQEAKNIQYF
TRBJ2-7,.,TRBV5-1,TRBD2,TGCGCCAGCAGCGAGAGCCCCGGGACTAGCGGGAGCACCGAGCAGTACTTC,CASSESPGTSGSTEQYF
TRBJ2-1,few,TRBV2,.,TGTGCCAGCAGTGCCATAGGGCAGGTGTGGCTCAATGAGCAGTTCTTC,CASSAIGQVWLNEQFF
TRBJ2-2,few,TRBV12-3/TRBV12-4,.,TGTGCCAGCAATGGAGCGGAGGAATTTGATCCCGGGGAGCTGTTTTTT,CASNGAEEFDPGELFF
TRBJ1-1,.,TRBV6-5,.,TGTGCCAGCAGTTACGGGAAGACGCACATGAACACTGAAGCTTTCTTT,CASSYGKTHMNTEAFF